Below, 8 T cell receptor beta chains from the same sample are listed, as sequenced in a study of blood T cell repertoires in COVID-19. Here immunoSEQ multiplex PCR was the method, and the copy in TCRdb shows in-frame clones only, minus some. The sample has approximately 250,000 clones, less than 95% seen once. The source material was PBMCs or T cells enriched from blood (not recorded which). These receptors were collected from a man aged 35-49 years who had been exposed to COVID-19.

The rearrangement uses TRBV28 and TRBJ1-5, with TRBD1 matching 9 bases. The germline gives CDR1 MDHEN, CDR2 SYDVKM. CDR3 length: 15 residues. V shed 3 bases, J shed 4 bases, and the junction held 4 bases outside the gene matches. This chain's CDR3 is CASSLGTGKNQPQHF. CDR3 nucleotides: TGTGCCAGCAGTTTGGGGACAGGGAAAAATCAGCCCCAGCATTTT.

J is TRBJ2-5 and V is TRBV7-3, with 8 bases aligning to TRBD1. V was clipped by 5 bases and J by 4 bases; unmatched bases: 6. Germline V lookup: CDR1 SGHTA, CDR2 FQGTGA. CDR3 length equals 14 residues. Written as DNA, the CDR3 is TGTGCCAGCAGCCGCGGACAGGGCGGAGAGACCCAGTACTTC. Amino acid sequence: CASSRGQGGETQYF.

The V and J genes are TRBV18 and TRBJ2-7; TRBD2 matches 9 bases. This CDR3 is 16 amino acids long. V shed 5 bases, J shed 2 bases, and the junction held 10 bases outside the gene matches. From germline, CDR1 is KGHSH and CDR2 LQKENI. This CDR3 reads CASSRNSGSSAYEQYF. DNA of the CDR3: TGTGCCAGCTCAAGAAATAGCGGGAGCTCTGCCTACGAGCAGTACTTC.

CDR3 region: CASRPAGGRTGELFF. The CDR3 DNA reads TGTGCCAGCAGGCCGGCGGGCGGGAGAACCGGGGAGCTGTTTTTT. The V and J genes are TRBV11-2 and TRBJ2-2; 7 bases fit TRBD2. There are 15 residues in the CDR3. V lost 6 bases, J lost 5 bases, and 9 bases stayed unmatched. The germline gives CDR1 SGHAT, CDR2 FQNNGV.

The V call is TRBV2, the J call TRBJ1-6; D is unclear. CDR3 length: 17 residues. The ends were cut back, 2 bases at V and 0 bases at J, with 11 bases in the middle. Germline-derived CDR1 and CDR2 are SNHLY and FYNNEI. The CDR3 coding sequence is TGTGCCAGCAGTGAATGGGAAGGGAGCTCCTATAATTCACCCCTCCACTTT. Amino acid sequence: CASSEWEGSSYNSPLHF. The full variable domain, with the rest looked up from reference TRBV2 and TRBJ1-6, is EPEVTQTPSHQVTQMGQEVILRCVPISNHLYFYWYRQILGQKVEFLVSFYNNEISEKSEIFDDQFSVERPDGSNFTLKIRSTKLEDSAMYFCASSEWEGSSYNSPLHFGNGTRLTVT.

The V call is TRBV7-3, the J call TRBJ1-3; 7 bases agree with TRBD1. Trimming took 5 bases from V and 3 from J; bases not matched to a gene: 7. Germline values: CDR1 SGHTA, CDR2 FQGTGA. The CDR3 runs to 15 residues. The CDR3: CASSLAGGSGNTIYF. DNA for the CDR3: TGTGCCAGCAGCCTTGCAGGGGGAAGTGGAAACACCATATATTTT.

The chain carries TRBV5-5 and TRBJ1-1, with TRBD1 identical over 8 bases. V dropped 3 bases and J dropped 10; count of bases not matched to a gene: 20. CDR3 length equals 17 residues. CDR1 SGHKS and CDR2 YYEKEE come from the germline V gene (reference sequence). CDR3 nucleotide sequence: TGTGCCAGCAGCTCACCTCAGGGGGCGCTGGGGTCCGGGGGAGCTTTCTTT. Its protein is CASSSPQGALGSGGAFF.

This chain connects TRBV15 to TRBJ2-7, with a weak D call TRBD1 (5 bases). This CDR3 is built from 13 residues. V was shortened by 3 bases and J by 4 bases, with 10 bases between the two germline ends. CDR1 and CDR2 (germline): LNHNV, YYDKDF (reference sequence). In nucleotides, the CDR3 is TGTGCCACCAGCAGGGTCGACAGTTACGAGCAGTACTTC. It yields the protein CATSRVDSYEQYF.